This T cell receptor beta chain was recovered during a study of cytomegalovirus exposure and HLA in healthy donors. The PCR contained 60 Vbeta and 13 Jbeta primers. Using immunoSEQ multiplex PCR, the repertoire was profiled, and TCRdb retains in-frame clones only, with some absent. Found here are around 180,000 clones, 81% of them singletons; the top ten hold around 2.2%. The V and J ends lost 4 bases and 0 bases respectively, with 5 bases between them. Germline V gene data show CDR1 as SGHDT and CDR2 as YYEEEE. The CDR3 length is 14 residues. The sequence came from a young woman in good health and CMV-seropositive. The material sequenced was PBMCs. The chain joins TRBV5-6 to TRBJ2-6; D might be TRBD2 (5 bases). The CDR3 is CASSRDSGANVLTF. CDR3 coding DNA: TGTGCCAGCAGCCGGGACTCTGGGGCCAACGTCCTGACTTTC.